This TCR beta chain was found in a study of blood T cell repertoires in COVID-19. On the study more broadly: Sites in the United States, Italy and Spain provided acute and convalescent COVID-19 samples. PBMCs, B-cell-depleted T cells, or T cells were the source of the cDNA or gDNA that made up the material.

Germline CDR1 LNHDA, CDR2 SQIVND (reference sequence). The CDR3 is made up of 17 amino acids. The germline V and J ends were trimmed by 6 bases and 5 bases, with 23 bases remaining between them. Original data processing: Researchers report that nucleated cell counts were estimated from reference gene primer amplification. Only in-frame clones appear in the TCRdb table, and some are missing; sequencing was by immunoSEQ multiplex PCR. V, J and clone size are taken as reported in that table, and D and trimming were inferred from the DNA itself. The sample carries fewer than 45,000 clones, approximately 80% recorded once.

The receptor was isolated from a man in his sixties with active COVID-19. The chain has TRBV19 and TRBJ2-1, with a tentative D call TRBD2 (6 bases). Input material: peripheral blood. CDR3 bases: TGTGCCAGTAGCCTCGTCCGAGGGGTTAGCGGCCACAATGAGCAGTTCTTC. Amino acids: CASSLVRGVSGHNEQFF.